This TCR beta chain is from a study of cytomegalovirus exposure and HLA in healthy donors. A multiplex PCR was run with 60 Vbeta primers and 13 Jbeta primers. Here immunoSEQ multiplex PCR was the method, and the copy in TCRdb shows in-frame clones only, minus some. The sample yields approximately 110,000 clones, about two thirds seen once. This CDR3 is built from 15 residues. CDR1 is SNHLY, CDR2 FYNNEI, per germline. V was shortened by 0 bases and J by 11 bases, with 16 bases between the two germline ends. Study-level results: Certain indistinguishable V segments, among them TRBV6-2 and TRBV6-3, were excluded. The authors enumerated over 150 TCR beta chains as linked to cytomegalovirus. Cytomegalovirus status was reportedly diagnosed by the classifier with high specificity and sensitivity.

About this clone: As yet, its antigen is unknown.

These donors, healthy bone marrow donors, were studied. The chain joins TRBV2 to TRBJ1-4, with D possibly being TRBD1 (5 bases). The source of this sequence is a man aged 55 to 69 in good health and CMV-seropositive. The sequenced sample was PBMCs. This CDR3 reads CASSEASREVGKLFF. In DNA, the CDR3 is TGTGCCAGCAGTGAAGCATCCAGGGAAGTGGGCAAACTGTTTTTT.